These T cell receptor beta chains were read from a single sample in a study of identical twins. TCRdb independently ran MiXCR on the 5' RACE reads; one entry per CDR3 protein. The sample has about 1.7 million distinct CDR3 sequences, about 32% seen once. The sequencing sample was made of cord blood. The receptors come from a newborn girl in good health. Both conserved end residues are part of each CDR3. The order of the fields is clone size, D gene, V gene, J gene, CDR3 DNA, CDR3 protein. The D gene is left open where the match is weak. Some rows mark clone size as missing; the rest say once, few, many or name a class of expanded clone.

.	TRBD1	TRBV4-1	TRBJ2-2	TGCGCCAGCAGCCGCTGGACAGGGACCACCGGGGAGCTGTTTTTT	CASSRWTGTTGELFF
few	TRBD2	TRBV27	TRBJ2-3	TGTGCCAGCAGCGTTAGCGGGAGGAGGGTTAGCACAGATACGCAGTATTTT	CASSVSGRRVSTDTQYF
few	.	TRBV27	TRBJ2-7	TGTGCCAGCAGTCCTAACAGGAACCACGAGCAGTACTTC	CASSPNRNHEQYF
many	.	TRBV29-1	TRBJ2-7	TGCAGCGTTGAAGACAGCTCCTACGAGCAGTACTTC	CSVEDSSYEQYF
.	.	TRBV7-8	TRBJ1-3	TGTGCCAGCAGCTTACCCAGATACTCTGGAAACACCATATATTTT	CASSLPRYSGNTIYF
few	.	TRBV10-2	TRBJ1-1	TGCGCCAGCAGTGAGAGGGCTTTTAATGAAGCTTTCTTT	CASSERAFNEAFF
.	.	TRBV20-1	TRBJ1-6	TGCAGCTATCGAGTACTTTCGACAGAATCTGGTTCACCCCTCCACTTT	CSYRVLSTESGSPLHF
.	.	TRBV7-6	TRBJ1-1	TGTGCCAGCAGTAAGGACCTTAACACTGAAGCTTTCTTT	CASSKDLNTEAFF
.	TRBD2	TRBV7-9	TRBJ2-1	TGTGCCAGCAGCTTTGAATTATTTACTAGCGGGAGCCAGCAGTTCTTC	CASSFELFTSGSQQFF
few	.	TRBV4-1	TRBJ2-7	TGCGCCAGCAGCCAAGATCTTTGGGGGCCTAACGAGCAGTACTTC	CASSQDLWGPNEQYF